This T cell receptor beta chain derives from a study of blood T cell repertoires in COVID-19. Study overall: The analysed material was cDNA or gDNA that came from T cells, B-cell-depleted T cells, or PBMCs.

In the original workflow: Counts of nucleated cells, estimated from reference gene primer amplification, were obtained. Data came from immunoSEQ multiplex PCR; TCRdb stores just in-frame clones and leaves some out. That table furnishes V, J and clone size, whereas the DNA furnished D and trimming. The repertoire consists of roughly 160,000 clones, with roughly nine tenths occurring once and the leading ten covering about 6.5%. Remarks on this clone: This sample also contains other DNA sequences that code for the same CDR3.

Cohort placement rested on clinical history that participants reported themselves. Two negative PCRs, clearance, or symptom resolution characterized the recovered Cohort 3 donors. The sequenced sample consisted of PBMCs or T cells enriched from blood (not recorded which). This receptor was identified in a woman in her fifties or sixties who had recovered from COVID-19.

As DNA, the CDR3 is TGTGCCAGCAGTGTCGCGGCTAGCAATCAGCCCCAGCATTTT. It encodes CASSVAASNQPQHF. This sequence joins TRBV2 and TRBJ1-5; D uncertain. The V and J ends lost 4 bases and 0 bases respectively, with 7 bases between them. The CDR3 extends over 14 amino acids. CDR1 and CDR2 from the germline V gene are SNHLY and FYNNEI. The complete variable domain, with remaining parts taken from reference TRBV2 and TRBJ1-5, reads EPEVTQTPSHQVTQMGQEVILRCVPISNHLYFYWYRQILGQKVEFLVSFYNNEISEKSEIFDDQFSVERPDGSNFTLKIRSTKLEDSAMYFCASSVAASNQPQHFGDGTRLSIL.